The rows below give T cell receptor beta chains drawn from one sample of a study of T cell repertoires in cytomegalovirus infection. TCRdb reprocessed the reads with MiXCR, giving one entry per CDR3 protein. The data show about 120,000 distinct CDR3 sequences, over 9.5% seen once. Antigen specificity for these receptors is unknown. The source material was PBMCs, sequenced either directly or after in vitro stimulation (not recorded which). The receptors were gathered from a human donor in good health (CMV status not recorded). Some clones in this sample may be carry-over from other donors' samples. The CDR3 runs from the conserved cysteine through the conserved F or W. D genes are given only for firm matches. Part of the rows lack a size; the others show once, few, many or a class for expanded clones.

>TRBJ2-1|TRBV7-9|many|.
CASSPTDRINEQFF
TGTGCCAGCAGCCCGACCGACAGAATCAATGAGCAGTTCTTC
>TRBJ2-2|TRBV7-7|many|.
CASSQKGGGELFF
TGTGCCAGCAGCCAGAAAGGGGGCGGGGAGCTGTTTTTT
>TRBJ2-5|TRBV9|few|TRBD1
CASSGGQRQETQYF
TGTGCCAGCAGCGGGGGACAGCGGCAAGAGACCCAGTACTTC
>TRBJ2-7|TRBV19|.|TRBD2
CASSTRAGPTEQYF
TGTGCCAGTAGTACTCGAGCGGGACCCACGGAGCAGTACTTC
>TRBJ1-2|TRBV5-6|many|.
CASSSSGGYGYTF
TGTGCCAGCAGCTCCTCGGGGGGGTATGGCTACACCTTC
>TRBJ2-7|TRBV7-9|many|.
CASSPGVRYEQYF
TGTGCCAGCAGCCCAGGGGTCCGCTACGAGCAGTACTTC
>TRBJ1-2|TRBV7-8|few|TRBD1
CASSLGDRGGYGYTF
TGTGCCAGCAGCTTAGGGGACAGGGGCGGCTATGGCTACACCTTC
>TRBJ2-6|TRBV6-2/TRBV6-3|few|.
CASSNPTSGANVLTF
TGTGCCAGCAGCAACCCGACGAGTGGGGCCAACGTCCTGACTTTC
>TRBJ2-6|TRBV10-2|few|.
CASKPSGANVLTF
TGCGCCAGCAAGCCTTCTGGGGCCAACGTCCTGACTTTC
>TRBJ2-3|TRBV20-1|many|.
CSATQAEREVDTQYF
TGCAGTGCTACCCAAGCGGAAAGGGAGGTTGATACGCAGTATTTT
>TRBJ2-3|TRBV6-2/TRBV6-3|.|TRBD2
CASSQLAASTDTQYF
TGTGCCAGCAGTCAACTAGCGGCCTCCACAGATACGCAGTATTTT
>TRBJ2-1|TRBV11-2|.|TRBD2
CASSALAGRIGSEQFF
TGTGCCAGCAGCGCTCTAGCGGGACGAATAGGAAGTGAGCAGTTCTTC
>TRBJ2-2|TRBV11-2|.|TRBD2
CASSREGSAGGELFF
TGTGCCAGCAGCCGGGAGGGCAGCGCAGGCGGGGAGCTGTTTTTT
>TRBJ2-5|TRBV7-2|.|.
CASSLRAGPETQYF
TGTGCCAGCAGCCTTAGGGCAGGTCCGGAGACCCAGTACTTC
>TRBJ2-3|TRBV11-2|.|.
CASSLQRGPGKDTQYF
TGTGCCAGCAGCTTACAAAGGGGCCCCGGCAAAGATACGCAGTATTTT
>TRBJ1-1|TRBV4-3|.|TRBD1
CASSQDYGGTGGTEVFF
TGCGCCAGCAGCCAAGATTACGGGGGGACAGGCGGCACTGAAGTTTTCTTT
>TRBJ2-7|TRBV6-2/TRBV6-3|.|.
CASNLRHTFSYEQYF
TGTGCCAGCAACCTTCGACACACTTTCTCCTACGAGCAGTACTTC
>TRBJ2-5|TRBV7-2|many|.
CASSSDRGATQYF
TGTGCCAGCAGCTCCGATCGGGGGGCGACCCAGTACTTC
>TRBJ2-5|TRBV5-4|.|.
CASSFGGLEETQYF
TGTGCCAGCAGCTTCGGGGGTTTGGAAGAGACCCAGTACTTC
>TRBJ2-6|TRBV18|once|.
CASSPQNTGANVLTF
TGTGCCAGCTCACCACAGAACACAGGGGCCAACGTCCTGACTTTC
>TRBJ2-2|TRBV7-2|.|.
CASSVSRLVWTGELFF
TGTGCCAGCAGCGTTAGTCGTTTAGTATGGACCGGGGAGCTGTTTTTT
>TRBJ1-2|TRBV7-8|many|TRBD1
CASTHDSKTGGTNYGYTF
TGTGCCAGCACCCACGATAGCAAGACAGGGGGCACTAACTATGGCTACACCTTC
>TRBJ2-1|TRBV27|many|TRBD2
CASSLTGTSGYNEQFF
TGTGCCAGCAGTTTAACCGGGACTAGCGGATACAATGAGCAGTTCTTC
>TRBJ2-3|TRBV4-1|.|.
CASSQAQGPTINGQYF
TGCGCCAGCAGCCAAGCTCAGGGTCCTACCATAAACGGGCAGTATTTT
>TRBJ1-1|TRBV27|many|.
CASSPLWPGTEAFF
TGTGCCAGCAGTCCTCTTTGGCCTGGCACTGAAGCTTTCTTT
>TRBJ2-2|TRBV14|many|TRBD2
CASSPRRTSGTTGELFF
TGTGCCAGCAGCCCGAGAAGGACTAGCGGGACTACCGGGGAGCTGTTTTTT